A single sample is the source of the 9 T cell receptor beta chains below, sequenced in a study of cytomegalovirus exposure and HLA in healthy donors. Researchers ran the PCR with 60 Vbeta and 13 Jbeta primers. TCRdb's table, derived via immunoSEQ multiplex PCR, lists solely in-frame clones and lacks some. The data show around 200,000 clones, around 75% seen once. Sequencing was done on a sample of PBMCs. The origin of the receptors is a male donor in good health and CMV-seronegative.

This rearrangement joins TRBV6-1 to TRBJ2-4, with a tentative D call TRBD2 (6 bases). V lost 1 base and J 6 bases, leaving 19 bases between the germline ends. The CDR3 has 17 amino acids. In germline, CDR1 is MNHNS, CDR2 SASEGT. CDR3 sequence: CASSEVLAGRVVNIQYF. The CDR3 DNA is TGTGCCAGCAGTGAAGTCTTAGCCGGGAGAGTCGTAAACATTCAGTACTTC.

The genes are TRBV30 and TRBJ2-3, with 9 bases aligning to TRBD1. Germline V lookup: CDR1 GTSNPN, CDR2 SVGIG (reference sequence). Trimming cost V 5 bases and J 7 bases; bases outside gene matches: 13. The CDR3 length is 15 residues. The CDR3 DNA follows: TGTGCCTGGGCCTCGCCTTACAGGGGGCAGTATACGCAGTATTTT. Residues: CAWASPYRGQYTQYF.

The chain recombines TRBV30 with TRBJ1-1; TRBD1 aligns across 7 bases. The trim removed 3 bases at V and 6 bases at J, leaving 13 bases unmatched. The CDR3 runs to 15 residues. Germline V gene data show CDR1 as GTSNPN and CDR2 as SVGIG (reference sequence). The CDR3 reads CAWRYLGTVESEAFF. The CDR3, as DNA: TGTGCCTGGAGGTACCTCGGGACAGTAGAATCTGAAGCTTTCTTT.

The chain joins TRBV6-1 to TRBJ1-1; TRBD1 is a possible D gene (6 bases). The CDR3 consists of 12 residues. Trimming stripped 6 bases from V and 7 bases from J, with 12 bases between. Germline V lookup: CDR1 MNHNS, CDR2 SASEGT. CDR3 sequence reads: CASRSGTREAFF. In nucleotides, the CDR3 is TGTGCCAGCAGAAGTGGGACACGTGAAGCTTTCTTT.

This chain links TRBV28 with TRBJ1-1; TRBD1 matches at 8 bases. V shed 4 bases and J 4 bases; nucleotides not matched to a gene: 14. There are 17 residues in the CDR3. CDR1 MDHEN and CDR2 SYDVKM come from the germline V gene. CDR3 sequence (DNA): TGTGCCAGCAGTTCGGAGTACAGGGGGTTAGGCGGCACTGAAGCTTTCTTT. Its protein product is CASSSEYRGLGGTEAFF.

As for this clone: The germline gene is not matched at one end of the junction; a read error may be the cause. The chain carries TRBV9 and TRBJ2-7, with 15 positions matching TRBD2. Germline assignment: CDR1 SGDLS and CDR2 YYNGEE. The CDR3 is 15 residues long. The chain's CDR3 is CASSLGLAGGYGQYF. The CDR3 region has the DNA TGTGCCAGCAGCTTGGGACTAGCGGGGGGTTACGGGCAGTACTTC.

This sequence joins TRBV30 and TRBJ2-2; TRBD2 aligns across 9 bases. CDR1 and CDR2 from the germline V gene are GTSNPN and SVGIG (reference sequence). V lost 2 bases and J lost 1; bases outside the gene matches: 5. This CDR3 spans 16 amino acids. CDR3 residues: CAWSLGAGGNTGELFF. In DNA form, the CDR3 reads TGTGCCTGGAGTTTGGGAGCGGGGGGGAACACCGGGGAGCTGTTTTTT.

The V call is TRBV4-1, the J call TRBJ1-5; a possible D gene is TRBD1 (5 bases). This CDR3 comprises 15 residues. V was cut by 4 bases and J by 6 bases, with 16 bases left in between. Germline V gene lookup returns CDR1 MGHRA and CDR2 YSYEKL. CDR3 bases: TGCGCCAGCAGCCTAAGGGGAGGGGAGGGTCAGCCCCAGCATTTT. Amino acid sequence: CASSLRGGEGQPQHF.

The CDR3 is CASSLVQGAGETQYF. The CDR3, as DNA: TGTGCCAGCAGCTTAGTACAGGGGGCCGGTGAGACCCAGTACTTC. The chain uses TRBV7-9 and TRBJ2-5; 9 bases match TRBD1. Trimming at V came to 1 base and at J to 5 bases, leaving 5 bases not matched to a gene. Germline V lookup: CDR1 SEHNR, CDR2 FQNEAQ (reference sequence). The CDR3 sequence is 15 residues long.